Detailed here is one T cell receptor beta chain. This clone occurred a few times. The antigen it recognizes is unknown. The record has no base qualities; no much larger clone is one base away. This record comes from a study of cytomegalovirus exposure and HLA in healthy donors (dated by TCRdb to the late 2010s). Regarding the study in general: An earlier analysis of roughly 610 of the donors reported 276 Gb of sequence data and 90 million to 120 million unique TCR beta sequences obtained from roughly 170 million T cells. An early release covering roughly 600 HLA-typed donors comprised about 300 gigabases of sequencing data and around 86 million unique TCR sequences. Of the roughly 400 genotyped donors, about 80% fell in the genetic ancestry cluster associated with self-reported Caucasian donors. The study aimed to test whether cataloging public T cell receptors could reveal signatures of past pathogen exposure. The T cell repertoires of around 670 subjects were profiled by immunosequencing and related to cytomegalovirus serostatus. In addition to the first cohort of around 670 subjects, a separate validation cohort of 130 or so different subjects was used. To predict cytomegalovirus infection status, the study brought together high-throughput TCR immunosequencing, statistical association of individual TCRs with disease status, and machine learning. A later analysis re-analyzed previously published TCR beta repertoires from 650 to 800 donors and added high-resolution HLA genotyping to study TCR occurrence patterns. Rather than using new phenotypic data, the later analysis identified candidate immune exposures from TCR beta sequences and from how often those sequences occurred across donors. In an earlier analysis of 500 to 650 of the donors, high-throughput TCR beta sequencing was used to judge whether each TCR beta V gene segment behaved as functional or pseudogenic. Donor age, sex, ethnicity and CMV serostatus were compiled alongside the repertoire data. Genome-wide SNP genotypes for about 55% of the roughly 670 donors were used in a later genetic analysis, which treated that subset as a discovery cohort. Every discovery cohort repertoire had been produced on one sequencing platform. HLA typing covered class I and class II loci at four-digit resolution. Typing coverage differed by locus: A, B, C, DRB1 and DQB1 were typed in about 620-640 donors, DQA1 in approximately 520, DPA1 in approximately 600, and DPB1 in approximately 450. Because of strong linkage in the cohort, 5 or 6 DR-DQ haplotypes were treated as single units for association and clustering. On average, 235,054 unique TCR beta nucleotide sequences were sequenced per donor among a few hundred genotyped donors of the cohort, with about 17% of those sequences being non-productive.

In the germline V gene, CDR1 corresponds to MNHEY and CDR2 to SVGAGI. The CDR3 runs 15 amino acids, cysteine and phenylalanine included. The read is trimmed to its CDR3 DNA, 45 bases read in frame from base 1. V trim: 2 bases; J trim: 4 bases; unmatched bases: 5. The cohort was made up of 500 to 800 healthy bone marrow donors. Cohort members were all nominally healthy when sampled, although unrecorded immune exposures were likely present. The donor was CMV seropositive and was included in the group of approximately 310 seropositive cohort members. A peripheral blood sample was provided by each donor, and peripheral blood mononuclear cells were used for TCR beta sequencing. Genomic DNA was extracted from the blood cell samples with the Qiagen DNeasy Blood Extraction Kit. General study outcomes and caveats: In both the original and validation cohorts, the classifier was reported to diagnose cytomegalovirus status with high specificity and sensitivity. Several of the top co-occurrence clusters appeared to be linked to parvovirus B19, influenza, CMV and Epstein-Barr virus, according to a later analysis. Specific HLA alleles were associated with roughly 17,000 TCR beta sequences at a false discovery rate of 0.05 in a later analysis. V-gene and J-gene trimming of TCR beta chains was associated with a missense DCLRE1C variant in a later genetic analysis, and the association was replicated in an independent cohort. In vitro tests confirmed that a few of the cytomegalovirus-associated TCR beta chains recognize cytomegalovirus antigens. Most CMV-associated TCR beta chains appeared to be HLA-restricted in a later analysis, and the HLA associations seemed to be driven largely by CMV exposure. A later genetic analysis reported fewer N-insertions in productive TCRs among donors in an Asian-associated ancestry cluster than the approximately 670-donor mean. The sequencing pipeline was judged likely to have produced a cluster of highly shared sequence variants as a technical artifact. Sequencing depth was assumed to be roughly uniform across donors in the presence/absence analyses, though that assumption may not hold. Because HLA typing was unavailable for some donors at each locus, only the typed subset was used in association tests. While some public TCRs were present in many individuals, most TCR sequences turned up only very rarely across donors. A further reported finding was that TCR beta sequences accurately predicted the HLA-A and HLA-B alleles for most subjects in the first cohort. In a later analysis, TCR association rates were found to vary across HLA loci, with the most associated TCRs seen for DRB1 alleles and the fewest for HLA-C alleles. Some IMGT-functional V segments, including TRBV6-2 and TRBV6-3, could not be distinguished by the 87-base-pair reads and were therefore excluded. Immune exposure information for the cohort was limited to CMV serostatus. In the study, about 150 TCR beta chains were listed as associated with cytomegalovirus. Assigning TCR associations to individual alleles was difficult when HLA alleles, especially DR and DQ, strongly co-occurred. This cohort had only TCR beta chains sequenced, and the lack of alpha or paired-chain data limited which features could be detected. Linkage disequilibrium might explain the correlated functional status among segregating V segments, but an unknown experimental factor could not be excluded. In an earlier analysis of more than 500 of the donors, most TCR beta V segments appeared in productive rearrangements about 90% or about 30% of the time, broadly matching IMGT annotations. According to the authors, the approach could potentially be generalized to other disease states and immunological phenotypes. A later analysis found that HLA-associated TCR beta chains were more clonally expanded and had lower generation probabilities than equally common non-associated chains. Because counts were too low, around 17 rarely observed V segments, including chromosome 9 orphons, were left out of the earlier analysis of about 620 of the donors.

The library was built by means of the immunoSEQ multiplex PCR assay. A mixture of 60 forward primers for TCR Vbeta segments and 13 reverse primers for TCR Jbeta segments was used in the multiplex PCR. A multiplex PCR assay on genomic DNA amplified the CDR3 region of rearranged TCR beta genes. Amplified TCR beta libraries were sequenced as 87-base-pair reads on the Illumina HiSeq System. Concerning the study's data processing: A later analysis counted tens of millions of unique TCR beta chains across the 666 repertoires, and around 9.9 million of these chains were shared by at least two donors. To remove PCR and sequencing errors, raw reads were error-corrected and collapsed into unique sequences using a nearest-neighbor algorithm that merged closely related sequences. To assign V, D and J gene segments, CDR3 sequences were aligned to IMGT reference sequences. For a sequence to be retained, at least a six-nucleotide match to both a V gene segment and a J gene segment was required. A rearrangement was called productive if the CDR3 had no stop codons and remained in frame with V and J, and every other rearrangement was called non-productive. CDR3 was defined according to IMGT convention as the region running from the second conserved V-encoded cysteine to the conserved J-encoded phenylalanine. The earlier analysis of 587 of the donors excluded sequences that lacked an unambiguous match to a single V gene segment. In an earlier analysis of around 590 of the donors, a V segment was called functional when productive rearrangements were above 56.7%, and segregating when the standard deviation between donors exceeded 5%. A statistical classification framework was built to diagnose cytomegalovirus status from the catalog of TCR beta chain sequences. In a later analysis, V and J genes were assigned by comparing TCR nucleotide sequences against IMGT/GENE-DB human TR gene sequences. The TCRdist pipeline was used in a later analysis to assign CDR3 sequences and most-parsimonious VDJ recombination scenarios. In a later analysis, every TCR beta chain was defined by the combination of its CDR3 amino acid sequence and its V-gene family, and reads without a unique V-gene family were dropped. A later analysis removed 592 highly shared, low-generation-probability nucleotide sequences to deal with suspected cross-contamination and a sequencing artifact. In a later analysis, a clonal expansion index was calculated for each public chain from normalized within-repertoire ranks of inferred template counts. In a later analysis, generation probabilities were computed with a VDJ recombination model fitted to out-of-frame rearrangements, and the resulting probabilities were checked against IGoR. A later analysis scored TCR-TCR, TCR-HLA and TCR-CMV co-occurrence with hypergeometric tests, applying a repertoire-size bias correction to TCR pairs. To estimate false discovery rates, a later analysis permuted the HLA or CMV assignments 20 times. In a later analysis, co-occurring TCRs were grouped with DBSCAN, and TCRdist sequence similarity was added when clustering was performed within HLA-allele-positive subsets. Co-occurrence clustering excluded repertoires with fewer than 30,000 or more than 120,000 public chains, plus five with anomalous nucleotide sharing. The table was pulled from immuneACCESS by TCRdb, which kept in-frame rearrangements only. Such tables lose some clones; where checked, under half of the loss comes from unresolved V genes, and the rest has no known cause. The DNA was the basis for D and trimming; V, J and clone size are from that table. The sample profile shows approximately 82,000 clones; 62% of them were found once. The ten largest clones add up to 4.5% to 5.5% of the sample.

The sequenced sample consisted of PBMCs. The receptor comes from a woman aged 25 to 45 in good health and CMV-seropositive. The sequence links TRBV6-5 to TRBJ2-7, with 10 bases in between that match TRBD2. The CDR3 loop reads CASSYRPSGGYEQYF. The base sequence is TGTGCCAGCAGTTACAGACCTAGCGGGGGTTACGAGCAGTACTTC.